This T cell receptor beta chain came from a study of T cells after yellow fever vaccination. As for the study in general: Preparation used SMART-Seq v4 Ultra Low Input for the low-cell-number fractions. Overall study results and limits: Abundant clonotypes from the bulk population could get into FACS-sorted repertoires as contaminants.

TCRdb reanalysed the 5' RACE reads using MiXCR and keeps one entry per CDR3 protein. The repertoire consists of approximately 110,000 distinct CDR3 sequences, with 8.4% occurring once and the leading ten covering about 25%. V was trimmed by 8 bases and J by 4 bases, leaving 8 bases between them. The CDR3 is made up of 11 amino acids. At least ten counts were recorded for this clonotype. Its antigen is not known. The specimen was CD8+ T cells sorted from PBMCs, collected 45 days after the yellow fever booster vaccination. The sequence was obtained from a man aged 25 to 45 who received the YFV17D yellow fever vaccine. The genes are TRBV12-3 or TRBV12-4 and TRBJ2-5; D call uncertain. CDR3 sequence: CASGPRETQYF. The CDR3 DNA sequence: TGTGCCAGCGGACCACGAGAGACCCAGTACTTC.